The source of this T cell receptor beta chain is a study of T cell responses to AZD1222 COVID-19 vaccine. Study-wide findings and caveats: The study found vaccine-associated CD4 TCRs spanning spike, dominant at 160-218 and 743-854. Among AZD1222 vaccinees, only six or seven were seropositive at baseline.

The V end lost 0 bases, the J end lost 0 bases, and 13 bases lay between the germline ends. Germline CDR1 is SGHRS and CDR2 is YFSETQ. CDR3 length: 17 amino acids. Sequenced by immunoSEQ multiplex PCR; TCRdb stores in-frame clones only, minus some. Among 120,000 to 150,000 clones, 75% to 95% were seen once, and the ten largest hold 2.8%. Comments on this clone: Its target is not known.

The chain recombines TRBV5-1 with TRBJ1-3, with a possible D match to TRBD1 (6 bases). The source was peripheral blood, collected on day 0 of AZD1222 vaccination. The TCR sequence derives from an adult in good health. In DNA form, the CDR3 reads TGCGCCAGCAGCTTGGTCGCAGGACAGTCCTCTGGAAACACCATATATTTT. Translated, it gives CASSLVAGQSSGNTIYF.